This T cell receptor beta chain emerged from a study of blood T cell repertoires in COVID-19. The wider study: The United States, Italy and Spain were the sources of the acute and convalescent COVID-19 samples.

Produced via immunoSEQ multiplex PCR; TCRdb's table is partial and in-frame only. The sample contains roughly 250,000 clones, 87% of which appear only once. The V end was cut by 11 bases, the J end by 5 bases, with 12 bases between. Germline lookup yields CDR1 MNHEY and CDR2 SVGAGI. The CDR3 is 12 amino acids. The sequencing input was peripheral blood. This sequence joins TRBV6-5 and TRBJ2-2; tentatively, D is TRBD2 (7 bases). The receptor was derived from a man in his 60s who had recovered from COVID-19. The CDR3 bases are TGTGCCGTCAGGGGAGGGACCGGGGAGCTGTTTTTT. It specifies CAVRGGTGELFF.